The clone carrying this T cell receptor beta chain was picked up a small number of times. This sample is drawn from a study of blood T cell repertoires in COVID-19. Overall study context: Nucleic acid was either cDNA or gDNA, and it came from T cells, B-cell-depleted T cells, or PBMCs.

In the original processing: Scientists estimated how many nucleated cells there were by amplifying reference gene primers. Assay: immunoSEQ multiplex PCR; the TCRdb copy retains only in-frame clones and omits some. That table supplies the V and J calls and clone size; D and trimming were determined from the DNA. The table includes about 72,000 clones, approximately 86% detected once. V lost 0 bases, J lost 0 bases, and 7 bases lay in between. Germline-derived CDR1 and CDR2 are SGHRS and YFSETQ. The CDR3 spans 15 residues. This sequence joins TRBV5-1 and TRBJ1-3, with D uncertain. The origin of this receptor is a man aged 55 to 69 with acute or convalescent COVID-19. The sample consisted of peripheral blood. In DNA form, the CDR3 reads TGCGCCAGCAGCTTGGTTGGAGACTCTGGAAACACCATATATTTT. This codes for CASSLVGDSGNTIYF. Together with reference TRBV5-1 and TRBJ1-3, the CDR3 gives the full variable domain: KAGVTQTPRYLIKTRGQQVTLSCSPISGHRSVSWYQQTPGQGLQFLFEYFSETQRNKGNFPGRFSGRQFSNSRSEMNVSTLELGDSALYLCASSLVGDSGNTIYFGEGSWLTVV.